Reported below is one T cell receptor (beta chain). Its antigen is currently unknown. The PCR had 60 Vbeta and 13 Jbeta primers. Generated by immunoSEQ multiplex PCR, the TCRdb table keeps only in-frame clones and is missing some. Across 170,000 or so clones, the top ten clones capture under 2.5% of the sample. These data come from a study of cytomegalovirus exposure and HLA in healthy donors. This cohort consisted of healthy bone marrow donors. Study-level results: It was taken for granted in presence/absence analyses that sequencing depth across donors was roughly uniform. In vitro assays verified that three CMV-associated chains recognized CMV antigens specifically.

Sequenced material: PBMCs. This clonotype was sampled from a man aged 25 to 40 in good health and CMV-seronegative.

CDR3 in amino acids: CASSLRQDQGSYNEQFF. The CDR3 nucleotides read TGTGCCAGCAGCTTGAGGCAGGACCAGGGCTCCTACAATGAGCAGTTCTTC. This chain connects TRBV5-5 to TRBJ2-1; D perhaps matches TRBD1 (5 bases). V lost 1 base and J lost 0, with 14 bases in between. Germline assignment: CDR1 SGHKS and CDR2 YYEKEE (reference sequence). This CDR3 has 17 residues. Full variable domain (missing parts from reference TRBV5-5 and TRBJ2-1): DAGVTQSPTHLIKTRGQQVTLRCSPISGHKSVSWYQQVLGQGPQFIFQYYEKEERGRGNFPDRFSARQFPNYSSELNVNALLLGDSALYLCASSLRQDQGSYNEQFFGPGTRLTVL.